This T cell receptor (beta chain) was identified in a study of T-cell reconstitution after alpha-beta-depleted transplantation in children. Study-level points and caveats: Several patients had high TCRbeta diversity at day 60; it came from surviving recipient T cells and thymic progenitors. Newly generated T cells supplied most T-cell counts and diversity one year post-transplant. Several hundred expanded graft clones reportedly gave rise to the alpha-beta T cells present about two months after transplant.

V lost 7 bases to trimming and J lost 4 bases; unmatched junction nucleotides: 5. The CDR3 is made up of 14 amino acids. From germline, CDR1 is SQVTM and CDR2 ANQGSEA. The TCRbeta library incorporated unique molecular identifiers. TCRdb re-called the PCR reads with MiXCR, one entry per CDR3 protein. The data show about 200,000 distinct CDR3 sequences, approximately 6.8% seen once. This clonotype was seen ten or more times. Its antigen is not known. The sequence derives from a girl under three years old with combined immunodeficiency, due to receive a stem cell transplant. This specimen was PBMCs, taken before TCRalphabeta/CD19-depleted stem cell transplant. This chain connects TRBV29-1 to TRBJ2-5; 14 bases line up with TRBD2. The CDR3 here is CSAGLAGELETQYF. The CDR3 nucleotides read TGCAGCGCGGGACTAGCGGGGGAACTAGAGACCCAGTACTTC.